The 8 T cell receptor beta chains below come from one sample, sequenced in a study of cytomegalovirus exposure and HLA in healthy donors. The method was immunoSEQ multiplex PCR; TCRdb's version includes in-frame clones alone and lacks a portion of them. The repertoire holds over 110,000 clones, roughly four fifths seen once, with about 1.5% in the top ten. The material sequenced was PBMCs. Source of these receptors: a woman younger than 45 in good health and CMV-seronegative.

The chain recombines TRBV5-1 with TRBJ1-2; weak D call: TRBD1 (5 bases). This CDR3 contains 15 residues. V gave up 7 bases and J gave up 5 bases, with 21 bases separating them. CDR1 and CDR2 (germline): SGHRS, YFSETQ. The CDR3 coding sequence is TGCGCCAGCGGATCCGGGGGTATCAACTTATATGGCTACACCTTC. Encoded protein: CASGSGGINLYGYTF.

This chain uses TRBV11-1 with TRBJ2-3; a possible D gene is TRBD1 (6 bases). Trimming cost V 2 bases and J 1 base, with 13 bases left between them. The CDR3 consists of 16 residues. Germline values: CDR1 SGHAT, CDR2 FQDESV (reference sequence). The CDR3 bases are TGTGCCAGCAGCTTATCCCCGGGACAAGGCACAGATACGCAGTATTTT. It yields the protein CASSLSPGQGTDTQYF.

V gene TRBV4-1 combines with J gene TRBJ1-5, with a weak D call TRBD1 (5 bases). Germline V CDR1 and CDR2: MGHRA, YSYEKL. Between the trimmed V and J ends, which lost 0 bases and 6 bases, there was a span of 15 bases. CDR3 length: 16 residues. CDR3 protein: CASSQELGVTIQPQHF. CDR3 coding DNA: TGCGCCAGCAGCCAAGAGCTAGGGGTTACAATTCAGCCCCAGCATTTT.

CDR3 sequence (DNA): TGTGCCAGCAGCTTAGCGCTCAGGGGTTCAGCGGATACGCAGTATTTT. Protein sequence: CASSLALRGSADTQYF. This rearrangement joins TRBV7-6 to TRBJ2-3; a weak D match, TRBD1 (6 bases). CDR3 length equals 16 residues. V lost 0 bases, J lost 6 bases, and 16 bases lay in between. Germline-derived CDR1 and CDR2 are SGHVS and FNYEAQ.

This clone appeared a single time. The chain employs TRBV7-9 and TRBJ1-5; D remains unclear. The germline V gene encodes CDR1 SEHNR and CDR2 FQNEAQ (reference sequence). The CDR3 length is 16 residues. Trimming took 4 bases from V and 4 from J, leaving 17 bases between them. The DNA for the CDR3 is TGTGCCAGCAGCTCTGTCGGACGAGGAGGGAATCAGCCCCAGCATTTT. Residues: CASSSVGRGGNQPQHF. The full variable domain, completed using reference TRBV7-9 and TRBJ1-5, is DTGVSQNPRHKITKRGQNVTFRCDPISEHNRLYWYRQTLGQGPEFLTYFQNEAQLEKSRLLSDRFSAERPKGSFSTLEIQRTEQGDSAMYLCASSSVGRGGNQPQHFGDGTRLSIL.

The rearrangement uses TRBV5-1 and TRBJ2-2, with D uncertain. CDR1 SGHRS and CDR2 YFSETQ come from the germline V gene. The V end lost 0 bases, the J end lost 4 bases, and 4 bases lay between the germline ends. The CDR3 extends over 13 amino acids. The CDR3 protein is CASSLAGTGELFF. CDR3 sequence (DNA): TGCGCCAGCAGCTTGGCCGGCACCGGGGAGCTGTTTTTT. Complete variable domain (other parts from reference TRBV5-1 and TRBJ2-2): KAGVTQTPRYLIKTRGQQVTLSCSPISGHRSVSWYQQTPGQGLQFLFEYFSETQRNKGNFPGRFSGRQFSNSRSEMNVSTLELGDSALYLCASSLAGTGELFFGEGSRLTVL.

The chain employs TRBV30 and TRBJ1-6; 8 bases map to TRBD1. This CDR3 comprises 16 residues. Germline V gene lookup returns CDR1 GTSNPN and CDR2 SVGIG (reference sequence). With V trimmed by 2 bases and J by 3 bases, 6 bases remained unmatched. The CDR3 DNA reads as TGTGCCTGGAGTCGGGGGACAGGAGGCTATAATTCACCCCTCCACTTT. The encoded protein is CAWSRGTGGYNSPLHF.

The chain links TRBV9 to TRBJ1-2; possible D gene TRBD1, 5 bases. The CDR3 spans 13 residues. Per the germline V gene, CDR1 is SGDLS and CDR2 is YYNGEE. The ends were cut back, 3 bases at V and 7 bases at J, with 13 bases in the middle. The CDR3 spells CASSDRLRVGYTF. As DNA, the CDR3 is TGTGCCAGCAGCGACAGGCTCAGGGTTGGCTACACCTTC.